At least ten counts were recorded for the clone carrying this T cell receptor beta chain. The sample is drawn from a study of T-cell reconstitution after alpha-beta-depleted transplantation in children. The CDR3 is 13 amino acids. Germline assignment: CDR1 SGHTA and CDR2 FQGNSA. The V segment lost 1 base and the J segment 8 bases; nucleotides outside the gene matches: 2. Unique molecular identifiers featured in how the TCRbeta library was prepared. From the PCR reads, TCRdb called clonotypes with MiXCR, one entry per CDR3 protein. This repertoire shows roughly 220,000 distinct CDR3 sequences, approximately 9.7% found once; its top ten account for approximately 4.7%.

This sequence was found in a human donor who donated a stem cell graft to a child with SCID. The source was PBMCs from the stem cell graft donor, collected from the stem cell graft. The chain is built from TRBV7-2 and TRBJ2-1, with 7 bases fitting TRBD1. For the CDR3, the DNA is TGTGCCAGCAGCTTAGACAGGGGCCATGAGCAGTTCTTC. It translates to CASSLDRGHEQFF.